The 15 T cell receptor beta chains listed next were all sequenced from one sample in a study of blood T cell repertoires in COVID-19. Using immunoSEQ multiplex PCR, the repertoire was profiled, and TCRdb retains in-frame clones only, with some absent. The sample lists about 95,000 clones, about 89% occurring once. The specimen sequenced was peripheral blood. The source is a man in his fifties or sixties with COVID-19, enrolled during active disease.

This clone occurred once. The chain couples TRBV18 to TRBJ1-4; the D is unclear. The CDR3 is made up of 15 amino acids. Germline-derived CDR1 and CDR2 are KGHSH and LQKENI. Trimming removed 3 bases from V and 1 base from J, with 9 bases in between. The DNA of the CDR3 is TGTGCCAGCTCACCGTATCGGGGAACTAATGAAAAACTGTTTTTT. It specifies CASSPYRGTNEKLFF.

The chain carries TRBV7-9 and TRBJ2-1, with 9 bases matching TRBD1. V dropped 5 bases and J dropped 7; count of bases not matched to a gene: 6. CDR3 size: 14 residues. The germline CDR1 and CDR2 sequences are SEHNR and FQNEAQ (reference sequence). CDR3 region: CASSSNRGQNEQFF. CDR3 bases: TGTGCCAGCAGCAGCAACAGGGGGCAGAATGAGCAGTTCTTC.

The J gene is TRBJ2-1, the V gene TRBV3-1 (or the pseudogene TRBV3-2); D is uncertain. CDR1 is LGHDT, CDR2 YNNKEL, per germline (reference sequence). Trimming removed 2 bases at V and 10 bases at J, with 9 bases between. The CDR3 sequence is 12 residues long. The CDR3: CASSQWPPEQFF. CDR3 nucleotides: TGTGCCAGCAGCCAATGGCCGCCCGAGCAGTTCTTC.

In its sample, this clone was seen once. V is TRBV25-1 and J is TRBJ1-3; TRBD1 might be the D (6 bases). The CDR3 contains 15 residues. Trimming took 4 bases from V and 2 from J, leaving 12 bases between them. In germline, CDR1 is MGHDK, CDR2 SYGVNS. The CDR3 bases are TGTGCCAGCAGTGCTGGGGGGGCGGCTGGAAACACCATATATTTT. Protein sequence: CASSAGGAAGNTIYF.

This chain links TRBV24-1 with TRBJ1-1, with D possibly TRBD1 on 6 matching bases. With 3 bases removed from V and 7 bases from J, the gap between germline ends came to 20 bases. The CDR3 is made up of 16 amino acids. Germline V gene lookup returns CDR1 KGHDR and CDR2 SFDVKD. For the CDR3, the DNA is TGTGCCACCAGTGATCGCAACTCACAGGGAAGTCATGAAGCTTTCTTT. The encoded protein is CATSDRNSQGSHEAFF.

V usage is TRBV4-2 and J usage is TRBJ2-1, with D maybe TRBD2 (7 bases). Germline lookup yields CDR1 LGHNA and CDR2 YNFKEQ. There are 14 residues in the CDR3. The ends were cut back, 4 bases at V and 7 bases at J, with 14 bases in the middle. CDR3: CASSLRGGGNEQFF. In DNA form, the CDR3 reads TGTGCCAGCAGCCTTAGGGGGGGAGGGAATGAGCAGTTCTTC.

This sequence joins TRBV7-2 and TRBJ1-2, with a tentative D call TRBD1 (5 bases). The CDR3 is made up of 14 amino acids. The V and J ends lost 1 base and 4 bases respectively, with 10 bases between them. Germline V CDR1 and CDR2: SGHTA, FQGNSA. CDR3 loop: CASSLGRGLYGYTF. CDR3 coding DNA: TGTGCCAGCAGCTTAGGTAGGGGACTCTATGGCTACACCTTC.

This chain links TRBV19 with TRBJ2-5; 10 bases are a match to TRBD2. The V gene's germline CDR1 is LNHDA and CDR2 SQIVND (reference sequence). Germline trimming cut 5 bases from V and 5 bases from J; bases unmatched to any gene: 11. The CDR3 runs 16 residues. This chain's CDR3 is CASSPLAGDSRETQYF. The CDR3 DNA sequence: TGTGCCAGTAGTCCCCTAGCGGGAGACTCAAGGGAGACCCAGTACTTC.

The gene calls are TRBV5-5 and TRBJ2-2, with TRBD2 identical over 9 bases. The junction had 8 bases not matched to a gene; V was cut back by 0 bases and J by 2 bases. CDR3 size: 18 residues. In germline, CDR1 is SGHKS, CDR2 YYEKEE (reference sequence). CDR3 nucleotides: TGTGCCAGCAGCTTGGAGGCGGGAGGGCCCCTAAACACCGGGGAGCTGTTTTTT. This codes for CASSLEAGGPLNTGELFF.

This clone was picked up one time. V is TRBV7-9 and J is TRBJ1-6, with TRBD1 matching 8 bases. The V segment lost 5 bases and the J segment 5 bases; nucleotides outside the gene matches: 8. This CDR3 contains 16 residues. Per germline, CDR1 SEHNR and CDR2 FQNEAQ (reference sequence). The CDR3 DNA reads as TGTGCCAGCAGCCAAGGATCGACAGGGGATAATTCACCCCTCCACTTT. Its protein is CASSQGSTGDNSPLHF.

About this clone: One junction end does not reproduce the germline sequence, and a read error may be involved. The chain is built from TRBV6-1 and TRBJ2-7; D is possibly TRBD1 (7 bases). Germline V gene lookup returns CDR1 MNHNS and CDR2 SASEGT. The CDR3 is 17 residues long. DNA of the CDR3: TGTGCCAGCAGTCAAGCACGCGGGACAGCCGACTCCTACGAGCAGTACTTC. Protein sequence: CASSQARGTADSYEQYF.

The chain carries TRBV5-1 and TRBJ2-5, with 7 positions matching TRBD1. Germline V gene sequence: CDR1 SGHRS, CDR2 YFSETQ. V lost 7 bases to trimming and J lost 1 base; unmatched junction nucleotides: 1. The CDR3 consists of 12 residues. The CDR3, as DNA: TGCGCCAGCGGGACAGCCCAAGAGACCCAGTACTTC. The encoded protein is CASGTAQETQYF.

This clone was picked up one time. The chain couples TRBV3-1 (or the pseudogene TRBV3-2) to TRBJ2-3, with D possibly matching TRBD1 (5 bases). Trimming stripped 4 bases from V and 4 bases from J, with 9 bases between. The CDR3 loop spans 13 amino acids. Germline CDR1 and CDR2: LGHDT and YNNKEL (reference sequence). CDR3 DNA: TGTGCCAGCAGCCCGTCAGGGTCAGATACGCAGTATTTT. It encodes CASSPSGSDTQYF.

The chain has TRBV6-1 and TRBJ1-5; D gene ambiguous. Per germline, CDR1 MNHNS and CDR2 SASEGT. The CDR3 is made up of 14 amino acids. Trimming took off 7 bases at V and 0 bases at J, with 10 bases between the two ends. The CDR3 here is CASNAALSNQPQHF. The CDR3 region has the DNA TGTGCCAGCAATGCGGCACTTAGCAATCAGCCCCAGCATTTT.

This clone was observed once. The CDR3 protein is CASAWRGQETQYF. As DNA, the CDR3 is TGTGCCAGCGCTTGGCGGGGCCAAGAGACCCAGTACTTC. The V gene is TRBV12-3 or TRBV12-4, the J gene TRBJ2-5, with a possible D match to TRBD2 (6 bases). The CDR3 length is 13 residues. The V end lost 8 bases, the J end lost 1 base, and 11 bases lay between the germline ends.